The clone carrying this T cell receptor beta chain was counted only a few times. A second PCR of roughly 7 to 11 cycles used a sample-barcoded 5' primer and a J-beta primer mix. MiXCR, applied by TCRdb to the 5' RACE reads, yields one record per CDR3 protein. The data hold 550,000 to 650,000 distinct CDR3 sequences, with approximately 30% observed a single time. This specimen belongs to a study of blood T cells in healthy people across ages. Per-sample PBMC isolation yielded at least 6 million cells. Germline CDR1 is DFQATT and CDR2 is SNEGSKA (reference sequence). Trimming took 2 bases from V and 10 from J, leaving 15 bases between them. The CDR3 is 13 amino acids.

The sequence was collected from a woman over 75 in good health. This rearrangement joins TRBV20-1 to TRBJ2-1; D possibly uses TRBD1 or TRBD2 (7 bases each). What was sequenced was blood. CDR3 sequence: CSARQGGIDEQFF. The CDR3, as DNA: TGCAGTGCTAGACAGGGGGGGATCGACGAGCAGTTCTTC.